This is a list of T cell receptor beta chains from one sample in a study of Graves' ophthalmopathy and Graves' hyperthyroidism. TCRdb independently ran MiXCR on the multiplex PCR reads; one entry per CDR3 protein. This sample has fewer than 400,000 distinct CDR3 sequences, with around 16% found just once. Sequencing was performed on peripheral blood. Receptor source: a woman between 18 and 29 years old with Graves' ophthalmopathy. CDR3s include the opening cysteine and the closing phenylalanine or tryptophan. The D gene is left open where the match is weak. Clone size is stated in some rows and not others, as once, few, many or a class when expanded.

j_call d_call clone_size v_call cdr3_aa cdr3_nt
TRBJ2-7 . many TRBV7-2 CASSLTRGRYEQYF TGTGCCAGCAGCTTAACCAGGGGACGCTACGAGCAGTACTTC
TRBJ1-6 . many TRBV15 CATSRGDSPLHF TGTGCCACCAGCAGGGGCGATTCACCCCTCCACTTT
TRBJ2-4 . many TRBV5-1 CASSSGLPKGAKNIQYF TGCGCCAGCAGCTCGGGACTCCCTAAGGGGGCCAAAAACATTCAGTACTTC
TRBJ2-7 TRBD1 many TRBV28 CAGSQTGQFSYEQYF TGTGCCGGCAGTCAGACGGGACAGTTCTCCTACGAGCAGTACTTC
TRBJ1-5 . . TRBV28 CASSFPMSNQPQHF TGTGCCAGCAGTTTTCCCATGAGCAATCAGCCCCAGCATTTT
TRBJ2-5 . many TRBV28 CASSFSGWEAQYF TGTGCCAGCAGTTTTTCTGGGTGGGAGGCCCAGTACTTC
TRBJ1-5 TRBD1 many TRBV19 CASSPTGTVFLGNQPQHF TGTGCCAGTAGTCCTACCGGGACAGTGTTCTTGGGCAATCAGCCCCAGCATTTT
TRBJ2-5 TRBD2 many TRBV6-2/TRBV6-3 CASPGKREQETQYF TGTGCCAGCCCTGGGAAGCGGGAACAAGAGACCCAGTACTTC
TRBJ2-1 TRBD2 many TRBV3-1 CASSQVSGGYNEQFF TGTGCCAGCAGCCAAGTAAGCGGGGGCTACAATGAGCAGTTCTTC
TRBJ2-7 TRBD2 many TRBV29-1 CSVETSGSRYEQYF TGCAGCGTTGAAACTAGCGGGAGTAGGTACGAGCAGTACTTC
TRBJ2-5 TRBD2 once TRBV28 CASSEAGGPEETQYF TGTGCCAGCAGTGAAGCGGGAGGGCCGGAAGAGACCCAGTACTTC